This TCR beta chain was obtained from a study of blood T cell repertoires in COVID-19. Looking at the study overall: Acute and convalescent COVID-19 specimens originated in the United States, Italy and Spain. Nucleic acid was either cDNA or gDNA, and it came from T cells, B-cell-depleted T cells, or PBMCs.

This clone was found once. The repertoire was sequenced with immunoSEQ multiplex PCR; TCRdb's copy has only in-frame clones and lacks some. Of 73,000 or so clones detected, approximately 84% appear once; the ten largest clones hold 4.5%. The origin of this receptor is a woman in her sixties or seventies with acute or convalescent COVID-19. Sequencing input: peripheral blood.

CDR3 sequence: CASSQLVVGYNSPLHF. In DNA form, the CDR3 reads TGTGCCAGCAGCCAACTAGTGGTGGGCTATAATTCACCCCTCCACTTT. The chain joins TRBV3-1 (or the pseudogene TRBV3-2) to TRBJ1-6, with D hard to call. Deletions cut 2 bases from V and 3 bases from J, with 11 bases between. The V gene's germline CDR1 is LGHDT and CDR2 YNNKEL (reference sequence). The CDR3 is 16 amino acids.